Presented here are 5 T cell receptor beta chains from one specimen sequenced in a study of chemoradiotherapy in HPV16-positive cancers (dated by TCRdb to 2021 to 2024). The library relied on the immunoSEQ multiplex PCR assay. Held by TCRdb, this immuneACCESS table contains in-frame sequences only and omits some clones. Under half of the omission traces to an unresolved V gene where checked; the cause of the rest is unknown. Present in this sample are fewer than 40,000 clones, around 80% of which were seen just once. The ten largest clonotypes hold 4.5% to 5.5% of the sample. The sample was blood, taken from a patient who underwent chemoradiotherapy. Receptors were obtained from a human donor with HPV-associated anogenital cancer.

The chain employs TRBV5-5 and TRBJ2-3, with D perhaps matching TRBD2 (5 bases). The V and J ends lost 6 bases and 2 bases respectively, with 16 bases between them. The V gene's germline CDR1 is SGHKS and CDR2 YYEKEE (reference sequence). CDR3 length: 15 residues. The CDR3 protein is CASNNGRGSTDTQYF. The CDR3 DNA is TGTGCCAGCAACAATGGGCGCGGGTCCACAGATACGCAGTATTTT. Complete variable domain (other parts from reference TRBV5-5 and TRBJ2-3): DAGVTQSPTHLIKTRGQQVTLRCSPISGHKSVSWYQQVLGQGPQFIFQYYEKEERGRGNFPDRFSARQFPNYSSELNVNALLLGDSALYLCASNNGRGSTDTQYFGPGTRLTVL.

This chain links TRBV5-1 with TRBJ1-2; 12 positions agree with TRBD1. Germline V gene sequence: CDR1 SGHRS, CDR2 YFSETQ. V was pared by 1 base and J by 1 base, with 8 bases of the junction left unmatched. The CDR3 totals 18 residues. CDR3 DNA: TGCGCCAGCAGCTTGTGGTCGGGACAGGGGGCCCTTAACTATGGCTACACCTTC. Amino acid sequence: CASSLWSGQGALNYGYTF.

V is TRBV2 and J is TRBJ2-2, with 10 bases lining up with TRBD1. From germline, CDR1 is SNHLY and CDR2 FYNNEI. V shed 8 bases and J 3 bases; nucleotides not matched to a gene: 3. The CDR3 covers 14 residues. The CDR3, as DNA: TGTGCCAGCCGGACAGGGGGGGACACCGGGGAGCTGTTTTTT. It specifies CASRTGGDTGELFF. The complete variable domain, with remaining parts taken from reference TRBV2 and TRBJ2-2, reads EPEVTQTPSHQVTQMGQEVILRCVPISNHLYFYWYRQILGQKVEFLVSFYNNEISEKSEIFDDQFSVERPDGSNFTLKIRSTKLEDSAMYFCASRTGGDTGELFFGEGSRLTVL.

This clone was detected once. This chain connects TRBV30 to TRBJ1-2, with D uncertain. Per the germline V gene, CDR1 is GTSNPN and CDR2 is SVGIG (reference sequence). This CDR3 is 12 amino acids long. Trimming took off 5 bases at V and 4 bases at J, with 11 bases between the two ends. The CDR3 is CAWERGSYGYTF. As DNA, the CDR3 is TGTGCCTGGGAGCGGGGTAGCTATGGCTACACCTTC.

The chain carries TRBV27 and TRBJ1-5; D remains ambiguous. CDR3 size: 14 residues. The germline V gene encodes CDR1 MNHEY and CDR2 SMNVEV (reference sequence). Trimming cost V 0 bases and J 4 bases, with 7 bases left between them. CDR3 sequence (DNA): TGTGCCAGCAGTTTATCATCGGGGAATCAGCCCCAGCATTTT. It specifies CASSLSSGNQPQHF.